This T cell receptor beta chain was documented in a study of OX40 agonist ivuxolimab in advanced cancers. Turning to the study itself: Patients undergoing dose escalation presented with hepatocellular carcinoma, melanoma, renal cell or head and neck cancer. Study-wide results and limits: With doses of 0.1 to 3.0 mg/kg, CD4+ and CD8+ blood T cells had undergone clonal expansion by week 6. Certain nonresponding patients likewise had low normalized T-cell clonal expansion.

Clones were read by immunoSEQ multiplex PCR, and TCRdb kept only the in-frame ones, dropping some. The sample yields around 56,000 clones, roughly 80% seen once. In regard to this clone: What it recognizes is unknown.

Looked up from germline, CDR1 is LNHDA and CDR2 is SQIVND (reference sequence). V shed 5 bases and J 4 bases; nucleotides not matched to a gene: 4. CDR3 length: 14 amino acids. The sample consisted of CD4+ or CD8+ T cells sorted from blood, taken in a trial of the OX40 agonist ivuxolimab. The sequence came from an adult with an advanced solid tumor such as melanoma, head and neck, liver or kidney cancer. The rearrangement links TRBV19 to TRBJ1-4; 7 bases are shared with TRBD1. As DNA, the CDR3 is TGTGCCAGTAGTCAGGGACAGTATAATGAAAAACTGTTTTTT. Protein: CASSQGQYNEKLFF.